This is a list of T cell receptor beta chains from one sample in a study of glioma-infiltrating T cells after dendritic cell vaccination. Profiling relied on immunoSEQ multiplex PCR, and the TCRdb table lists in-frame clones only, not all of them. This sample has 90,000 to 95,000 clones, with approximately 80% found just once. The material was blood, obtained after dendritic cell vaccination. These receptors originate from a human donor with glioblastoma. CDR3s include the opening cysteine and the closing phenylalanine or tryptophan. Fields, in order: D gene, V gene, J gene, clone size, CDR3 protein, CDR3 DNA. D genes are given only for firm matches. Clone size is given for some rows only: seen once, a few or many times, or a class if the clone is expanded.

TRBD2	TRBV5-1	TRBJ2-5	.	CASSLYGGGMEETQYF	TGCGCCAGCAGCTTGTACGGCGGGGGAATGGAGGAGACCCAGTACTTC
TRBD1	TRBV7-6	TRBJ2-7	few	CASSPGTGLTYEQYF	TGTGCCAGCAGCCCCGGGACAGGACTTACCTACGAGCAGTACTTC
.	TRBV2	TRBJ2-3	.	CASEPPYTDTQYF	TGTGCCAGCGAGCCTCCATACACAGATACGCAGTATTTT
TRBD1	TRBV11-2	TRBJ2-3	.	CASSASRGQIDTQYF	TGTGCCAGCAGCGCCTCCAGGGGGCAGATAGATACGCAGTATTTT
.	TRBV6-1	TRBJ1-4	.	CASSEGRSPGSGEKLFF	TGTGCCAGCAGTGAGGGGCGCAGTCCTGGGTCGGGTGAAAAACTGTTTTTT
.	TRBV5-1	TRBJ2-5	few	CASSLGGQEAQYF	TGCGCCAGCAGCTTAGGGGGACAAGAGGCCCAGTACTTC
.	TRBV7-2	TRBJ1-2	once	CASSQQPGRNYGYTF	TGTGCCAGCAGCCAACAACCGGGAAGGAACTATGGCTACACCTTC
.	TRBV21-1	TRBJ2-1	once	CASSKGGGGSGNNEQFF	TGTGCCAGCAGCAAAGGGGGAGGCGGGAGCGGGAACAATGAGCAGTTCTTC
TRBD2	TRBV2	TRBJ2-3	.	CASMLAGGITDTQYF	TGTGCCAGCATGCTAGCGGGAGGAATCACAGATACGCAGTATTTT
.	TRBV27	TRBJ2-5	few	CASSSLQRQETQYF	TGTGCCAGCAGTTCCCTCCAGCGGCAAGAGACCCAGTACTTC
.	TRBV6-1	TRBJ1-4	.	CASSGVNNEKLFF	TGTGCCAGCAGCGGTGTGAATAATGAAAAACTGTTTTTT
.	TRBV4-2	TRBJ2-1	.	CASSQDGYGGVTNNEQFF	TGTGCCAGCAGCCAAGATGGTTACGGGGGAGTAACGAACAATGAGCAGTTCTTC
.	TRBV5-4	TRBJ1-1	.	CASSRASDTEAFF	TGTGCCAGCAGTAGGGCTAGCGACACTGAAGCTTTCTTT
.	TRBV5-1	TRBJ2-7	few	CASSERLRGKNYEQYF	TGCGCCAGCAGCGAACGTCTTAGGGGAAAGAACTACGAGCAGTACTTC
.	TRBV6-6	TRBJ1-5	few	CAGGGGARDQPQHF	TGTGCCGGGGGCGGGGGGGCAAGGGATCAGCCCCAGCATTTT
TRBD1	TRBV11-2	TRBJ1-1	.	CASSLFGTALNTEAFF	TGTGCCAGCAGCTTATTTGGGACAGCCTTGAACACTGAAGCTTTCTTT
TRBD1	TRBV5-5	TRBJ1-2	.	CASSLEGAYGYTF	TGTGCCAGCAGCTTAGAGGGGGCGTATGGCTACACCTTC
TRBD1	TRBV2	TRBJ1-2	.	CASSFGQGGYGYTF	TGTGCCAGCAGTTTTGGACAGGGCGGCTATGGCTACACCTTC
.	TRBV10-3	TRBJ2-5	.	CAISEGQSQETQYF	TGTGCCATCAGTGAGGGACAGTCCCAAGAGACCCAGTACTTC
TRBD2	TRBV6-6	TRBJ2-4	once	CASSLAGLAKNIQYF	TGTGCCAGCAGTCTAGCGGGCTTAGCCAAAAACATTCAGTACTTC
TRBD2	TRBV7-6	TRBJ2-4	.	CASSVTSGAAKNIQYF	TGTGCCAGCAGCGTTACTAGCGGGGCCGCCAAAAACATTCAGTACTTC
.	TRBV28	TRBJ2-1	.	CATGSSYNEQFF	TGTGCCACCGGGAGTTCCTACAATGAGCAGTTCTTC
TRBD1	TRBV6-6	TRBJ2-1	.	CASRPPGQGTYNEQFF	TGTGCCAGCAGACCTCCGGGACAGGGGACATACAATGAGCAGTTCTTC
.	TRBV7-9	TRBJ2-5	few	CASSLSRGTQYF	TGTGCCAGCAGCTTATCCAGGGGAACCCAGTACTTC
.	TRBV13	TRBJ1-2	few	CASSLAGADGYTF	TGTGCCAGCAGCTTAGCGGGAGCGGATGGCTACACCTTC
TRBD1	TRBV6-1	TRBJ2-7	.	CASSADRDSLSYEQYF	TGTGCCAGCAGTGCGGACCGGGACAGCCTGTCCTACGAGCAGTACTTC
.	TRBV5-6	TRBJ1-6	few	CASSWGVGNSPLHF	TGTGCCAGCAGCTGGGGGGTGGGGAATTCACCCCTCCACTTT
TRBD2	TRBV6-5	TRBJ2-7	.	CASSPGLAVPHEQYF	TGTGCCAGCAGTCCCGGACTAGCGGTGCCCCACGAGCAGTACTTC
.	TRBV7-6	TRBJ2-2	.	CASSLEHAVVGELFF	TGTGCCAGCAGCTTAGAACATGCCGTGGTCGGGGAGCTGTTTTTT
.	TRBV7-6	TRBJ1-4	.	CASSPQTGSNEKLFF	TGTGCCAGCAGCCCGCAGACAGGATCTAATGAAAAACTGTTTTTT
.	TRBV14	TRBJ2-7	few	CASSQVMGLQYF	TGTGCCAGCAGCCAAGTTATGGGACTTCAGTACTTC
.	TRBV29-1	TRBJ2-1	.	CSVVPGGNEQFF	TGCAGCGTTGTCCCCGGGGGAAATGAGCAGTTCTTC
.	TRBV29-1	TRBJ2-3	.	CSVDSSARDTQYF	TGCAGCGTTGATTCGAGCGCTAGAGATACGCAGTATTTT
.	TRBV4-2	TRBJ2-5	.	CASSQEASVETQYF	TGTGCCAGCAGCCAAGAGGCTAGCGTGGAGACCCAGTACTTC
.	TRBV5-8	TRBJ2-1	.	CASSLDYYNEQFF	TGTGCCAGCAGCTTGGACTACTACAATGAGCAGTTCTTC
TRBD1	TRBV2	TRBJ2-2	.	CASSRDSSNTGELFF	TGTGCCAGCAGTCGGGACAGCTCGAACACCGGGGAGCTGTTTTTT
TRBD1	TRBV7-9	TRBJ1-2	.	CASSLLSGQGAWGYTF	TGTGCCAGCAGCCTATTATCGGGACAGGGGGCTTGGGGCTACACCTTC
.	TRBV7-2	TRBJ1-3	.	CASSLDGLNGNTIYF	TGTGCCAGCAGCTTAGACGGGTTAAATGGAAACACCATATATTTT
.	TRBV6-6	TRBJ2-3	once	CASSPREGDTQYF	TGTGCCAGCAGTCCCCGCGAGGGAGATACGCAGTATTTT
.	TRBV5-1	TRBJ2-1	.	CASSFGQSVYNEQFF	TGCGCCAGCAGCTTCGGACAGAGCGTATACAATGAGCAGTTCTTC
.	TRBV10-3	TRBJ1-1	.	CAISGTEMNTEAFF	TGTGCCATCAGTGGGACAGAAATGAACACTGAAGCTTTCTTT
TRBD1	TRBV10-1	TRBJ1-1	.	CASSAGTGPYEAFF	TGCGCCAGCAGCGCCGGGACAGGGCCTTATGAAGCTTTCTTT